This TCR beta chain came from a study of blood T cells in healthy people across ages. Sample-barcoded 5' priming and a J-beta primer mix drove a second PCR of roughly 6 to 12 cycles. TCRdb reanalysed the 5' RACE reads using MiXCR and keeps one entry per CDR3 protein. The sample holds under 2,000,000 distinct CDR3 sequences; approximately 50% are singletons and the top ten take 2.1%. There are a few counts of this clonotype. The receptor was derived from a woman aged 35 to 49 in good health. The source material was blood.

The CDR3 reads CSAKDTGLAGTYEQYF. The CDR3 DNA is TGCAGTGCTAAAGACACCGGACTAGCGGGGACCTACGAGCAGTACTTC. The chain uses TRBV20-1 and TRBJ2-7; TRBD2 matches at 12 bases. V lost 4 bases, J lost 2 bases, and 9 bases stayed unmatched. The CDR3 is 16 amino acids. The germline V gene encodes CDR1 DFQATT and CDR2 SNEGSKA (reference sequence).